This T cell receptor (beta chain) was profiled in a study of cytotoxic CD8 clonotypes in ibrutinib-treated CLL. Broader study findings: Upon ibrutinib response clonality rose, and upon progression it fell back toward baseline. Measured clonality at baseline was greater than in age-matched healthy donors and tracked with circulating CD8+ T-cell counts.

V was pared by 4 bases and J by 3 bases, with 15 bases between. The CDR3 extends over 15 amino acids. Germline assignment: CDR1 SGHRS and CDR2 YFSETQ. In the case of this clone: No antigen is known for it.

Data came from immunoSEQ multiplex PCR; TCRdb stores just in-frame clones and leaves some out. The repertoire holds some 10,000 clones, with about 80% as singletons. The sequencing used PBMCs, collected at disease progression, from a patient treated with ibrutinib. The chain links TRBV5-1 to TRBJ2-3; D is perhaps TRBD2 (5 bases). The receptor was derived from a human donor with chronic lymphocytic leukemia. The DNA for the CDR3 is TGCGCCAGCAGCCTGGAGGCCCTGACGACAGATACGCAGTATTTT. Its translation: CASSLEALTTDTQYF. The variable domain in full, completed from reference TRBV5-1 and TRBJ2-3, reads KAGVTQTPRYLIKTRGQQVTLSCSPISGHRSVSWYQQTPGQGLQFLFEYFSETQRNKGNFPGRFSGRQFSNSRSEMNVSTLELGDSALYLCASSLEALTTDTQYFGPGTRLTVL.